This TCR beta chain was recovered during a study of CD8+CD57+ T cells in acquired aplastic anemia. Study-wide background: Quantities of DNA derived from sorted CD4+ and CD8+ cells averaged approximately 3 ug.

CDR1 is KGHSH, CDR2 LQKENI, per germline. The CDR3 is made up of 15 amino acids. V was clipped by 2 bases and J by 6 bases, with 17 bases between them. The TCR beta profiling, which covered VDJ combination and CDR3 sequence, was carried out using genomic DNA as the template. In TCRdb, the reads were re-called with MiXCR into one record per CDR3 protein. The data show around 180,000 distinct CDR3 sequences, about 60% seen once. This clonotype was detected many times. This rearrangement joins TRBV18 to TRBJ2-7, with a weak D call TRBD2 (6 bases). Sequenced sample: sorted CD4+, CD8+, or CD8+CD57+ T cells (not recorded which) from PBMCs. The clonotype was recovered from a human donor in good health. CDR3 amino acids: CASSPSTAGTREQYF. As DNA, the CDR3 is TGTGCCAGCTCACCATCAACTGCCGGGACTCGCGAGCAGTACTTC. Full variable domain (missing parts from reference TRBV18 and TRBJ2-7): NAGVMQNPRHLVRRRGQEARLRCSPMKGHSHVYWYRQLPEEGLKFMVYLQKENIIDESGMPKERFSAEFPKEGPSILRIQQVVRGDSAAYFCASSPSTAGTREQYFGPGTRLTVT.